The 26 T cell receptor beta chains presented below share a single source sample, sequenced in a study of OX40 agonist ivuxolimab in advanced cancers. Repertoires were generated with immunoSEQ multiplex PCR, while TCRdb's copy carries only in-frame clones and drops some. Of some 45,000 clones listed, 65% to 90% are singletons. Sequencing was performed on CD4+ or CD8+ T cells sorted from blood, taken in a trial of the OX40 agonist ivuxolimab. The receptor source for this set is an adult with an advanced solid tumor such as melanoma, head and neck, liver or kidney cancer.

V and J are TRBV9 and TRBJ2-7, with D perhaps TRBD2 (5 bases). V was cut by 2 bases and J by 0 bases, with 9 bases left in between. CDR1 SGDLS and CDR2 YYNGEE come from the germline V gene. The CDR3 length is 14 residues. CDR3 amino acids: CASSVDSLSYEQYF. Written as DNA, the CDR3 is TGTGCCAGCAGCGTGGACTCTCTCTCCTACGAGCAGTACTTC.

This clone was seen more than once but under ten times. The rearrangement uses TRBV6-5 and TRBJ1-5, with D possibly matching TRBD1 (5 bases). The germline V and J ends were trimmed by 8 bases and 9 bases, with 17 bases remaining between them. This CDR3 comprises 13 residues. Per the germline V gene, CDR1 is MNHEY and CDR2 is SVGAGI. As DNA, the CDR3 is TGTGCCAGCCGCGTCGGCTCCGGGGCGCCCCAGCATTTT. This gives the protein CASRVGSGAPQHF.

The gene calls are TRBV27 and TRBJ1-5, with D perhaps TRBD1 (6 bases). Germline V gene sequence: CDR1 MNHEY, CDR2 SMNVEV (reference sequence). Between the trimmed V and J ends, which lost 5 bases and 7 bases, there was a span of 15 bases. The CDR3 spans 14 residues. The CDR3 loop is CASSLRQGNQPQHF. For the CDR3, the DNA is TGTGCCAGCAGTCTTAGGCAGGGGAACCAGCCCCAGCATTTT.

The chain uses TRBV2 and TRBJ1-4; 8 nucleotides agree with TRBD1. The CDR3 spans 14 residues. The ends lost 5 bases at V and 8 bases at J; junction bases unmatched: 7. Germline lookup yields CDR1 SNHLY and CDR2 FYNNEI. The DNA of the CDR3 is TGTGCCAGCAGTCCGGACAGGGTGGGGGAAAAACTGTTTTTT. This codes for CASSPDRVGEKLFF.

The chain combines TRBV5-4 with TRBJ2-6; D perhaps matches TRBD1 (5 bases). Deletions cut 7 bases from V and 0 bases from J, with 11 bases between. CDR3 size: 15 residues. Germline V CDR1 and CDR2: SGHNT, YYREEE (reference sequence). CDR3 loop: CASGLGDSGANVLTF. CDR3 bases: TGTGCCAGCGGCCTAGGGGACTCTGGGGCCAACGTCCTGACTTTC.

This clone was found a few times. The CDR3 loop reads CASSIGQGYEQYF. CDR3 DNA: TGTGCCAGCAGCATCGGACAGGGCTACGAGCAGTACTTC. The gene calls are TRBV7-9 and TRBJ2-7, with TRBD1 matching 8 bases. The CDR3 totals 13 residues. Trimming cost V 5 bases and J 3 bases; bases outside gene matches: 3. Germline CDR1 is SEHNR and CDR2 is FQNEAQ (reference sequence).

With respect to this clone: The junction and the germline gene differ at one end; a read error may be behind it. This chain joins TRBV7-7 and TRBJ2-7; TRBD1 might be the D (6 bases). In germline, CDR1 is SSHAT, CDR2 FNYEAQ (reference sequence). The CDR3 is 13 residues long. DNA of the CDR3: TGTGCTAGCAGCTTAGACCAGGGGAGCGAGCAGTACTTC. This codes for CASSLDQGSEQYF. The whole variable domain, remainder taken from reference TRBV7-7 and TRBJ2-7, is GAGVSQSPRYKVTKRGQDVTLRCDPISSHATLYWYQQALGQGPEFLTYFNYEAQPDKSGLPSDRFSAERPEGSISTLTIQRTEQRDSAMYRCASSLDQGSEQYFGPGTRLTVT.

Only a few counts were recorded for this clone. J is TRBJ2-1 and V is TRBV7-8, with no clear D. This CDR3 comprises 14 residues. V gave up 1 base and J gave up 8 bases, with 12 bases separating them. Per the germline V gene, CDR1 is SGHVS and CDR2 is FQNEAQ. Here the CDR3 DNA reads TGTGCCAGCAGCTTAGTAGCCCTAGGCTATGAGCAGTTCTTC. Its translation is CASSLVALGYEQFF.

This clone has just a few counts. The chain recombines TRBV19 with TRBJ2-7; TRBD1 or TRBD2 may be the D gene (5 bases each). The germline V and J ends were trimmed by 5 bases and 4 bases, with 18 bases remaining between them. Germline assignment: CDR1 LNHDA and CDR2 SQIVND (reference sequence). The CDR3 loop spans 15 amino acids. CDR3 nucleotides: TGTGCCAGTAGTCCTCCTGGGGGAGACCATTACGAGCAGTACTTC. Translated, it gives CASSPPGGDHYEQYF.

The chain couples TRBV18 to TRBJ1-2; 7 nucleotides line up with TRBD1. CDR1 KGHSH and CDR2 LQKENI come from the germline V gene. After removal of 3 bases from V and 8 bases from J, the junction contained 6 bases not matched to a gene. The CDR3 loop spans 13 amino acids. The CDR3 spells CASSPVDRDGYTF. The CDR3 DNA is TGTGCCAGCTCACCCGTTGACAGGGACGGCTACACCTTC.

The CDR3 DNA reads as TGTGCCAGCAGGGAAGTGGTCCCAGTCGACACTGAAGCTTTCTTT. It yields the protein CASREVVPVDTEAFF. The gene calls are TRBV6-4 and TRBJ1-1; D is uncertain. The CDR3 consists of 15 residues. Trimming shortened V by 6 bases and J by 3 bases, and 17 bases separated the two germline ends. Germline V gene sequence: CDR1 MRHNA, CDR2 SNTAGT.

This sequence joins TRBV14 and TRBJ2-5; D unclear. This CDR3 has 14 residues. The V gene's germline CDR1 is SGHDN and CDR2 FVKESK. V lost 5 bases, J lost 1 base, and 11 bases lay in between. CDR3: CASSGWATQETQYF. In DNA form, the CDR3 reads TGTGCCAGCAGCGGGTGGGCTACCCAAGAGACCCAGTACTTC.

The genes are TRBV14 and TRBJ2-7; a weak D match, TRBD2 (5 bases). The CDR3 is 16 residues long. The ends were cut back, 2 bases at V and 5 bases at J, with 19 bases in the middle. Germline CDR1 SGHDN, CDR2 FVKESK. The CDR3 is CASSQWVLTGDDEQYF. The CDR3 DNA reads as TGTGCCAGCAGCCAATGGGTGTTAACCGGGGATGACGAGCAGTACTTC.

The J gene is TRBJ2-1, the V gene TRBV5-1, with 9 positions matching TRBD1. The junction had 15 bases not matched to a gene; V was cut back by 4 bases and J by 4 bases. The CDR3 is 18 residues long. Germline V lookup: CDR1 SGHRS, CDR2 YFSETQ. The CDR3 spells CASSRQNRRDREYNEQFF. DNA for the CDR3: TGCGCCAGCAGCCGTCAAAATCGACGGGACAGGGAATACAATGAGCAGTTCTTC.

This chain connects TRBV5-4 to TRBJ2-1; tentatively, D is TRBD1 or TRBD2 (5 bases each). The CDR3 spans 15 residues. Germline-derived CDR1 and CDR2 are SGHNT and YYREEE (reference sequence). V was trimmed by 3 bases and J by 0 bases, leaving 10 bases between them. CDR3 region: CASSWGTSSYNEQFF. The DNA for the CDR3 is TGTGCCAGCAGCTGGGGGACGAGCTCCTACAATGAGCAGTTCTTC.

The CDR3 DNA is TGTGCCAGCAGTACGTCAGGCAGAGGTCAGCCCCAGCATTTT. The encoded protein is CASSTSGRGQPQHF. V and J are TRBV27 and TRBJ1-5, with no clear D. The V and J ends lost 5 bases and 6 bases respectively, with 14 bases between them. CDR3 length equals 14 residues. Germline CDR1 is MNHEY and CDR2 is SMNVEV (reference sequence).

V is TRBV9 and J is TRBJ1-5; D uncertain. Trimming took off 1 base at V and 3 bases at J, with 11 bases between the two ends. The CDR3 length is 15 residues. The germline gives CDR1 SGDLS, CDR2 YYNGEE. The CDR3 nucleotides are TGTGCCAGCAGCGTAAGTGATCTAATCAATCAGCCCCAGCATTTT. The encoded protein is CASSVSDLINQPQHF.

This rearrangement joins TRBV7-2 to TRBJ1-5; 9 nucleotides line up with TRBD1. The ends lost 3 bases at V and 6 bases at J; junction bases unmatched: 3. CDR3 length: 14 amino acids. Germline CDR1 reads SGHTA; CDR2 reads FQGNSA. Here the CDR3 DNA reads TGTGCCAGCAGCTTGGACAGGGGCGTTCAGCCCCAGCATTTT. Protein: CASSLDRGVQPQHF.

This clone was seen a few times. CDR3 sequence (DNA): TGTGCCAGTAGTACAACTACAGGGACCTATGGCTACACCTTC. This encodes CASSTTTGTYGYTF. The rearrangement uses TRBV19 and TRBJ1-2, with D possibly matching TRBD1 (6 bases). CDR3 length equals 14 residues. Germline V gene data show CDR1 as LNHDA and CDR2 as SQIVND (reference sequence). Trimming took 4 bases from V and 4 from J, leaving 13 bases between them. Looking up the rest from reference TRBV19 and TRBJ1-2 gives the full variable domain: DGGITQSPKYLFRKEGQNVTLSCEQNLNHDAMYWYRQDPGQGLRLIYYSQIVNDFQKGDIAEGYSVSREKKESFPLTVTSAQKNPTAFYLCASSTTTGTYGYTFGSGTRLTVV.

The chain carries TRBV9 and TRBJ2-3, with TRBD2 matching over 7 bases. The V segment lost 4 bases and the J segment 5 bases; nucleotides outside the gene matches: 4. The CDR3 consists of 13 residues. The V gene's germline CDR1 is SGDLS and CDR2 YYNGEE. CDR3 coding DNA: TGTGCCAGCAGCTTAGCGGGCGAAGATACGCAGTATTTT. Protein: CASSLAGEDTQYF. Together with reference TRBV9 and TRBJ2-3, the CDR3 gives the full variable domain: DSGVTQTPKHLITATGQRVTLRCSPRSGDLSVYWYQQSLDQGLQFLIQYYNGEERAKGNILERFSAQQFPDLHSELNLSSLELGDSALYFCASSLAGEDTQYFGPGTRLTVL.

The chain employs TRBV10-1 and TRBJ2-2, with 9 bases lining up with TRBD2. The V and J ends lost 7 bases and 5 bases, in that order; junction bases with no gene match: 2. This CDR3 has 13 amino acids. In germline, CDR1 is WNHNN, CDR2 SYGVQD (reference sequence). The CDR3 region is CASTSGVTGELFF. The CDR3 region has the DNA TGCGCCAGCACTAGCGGGGTAACCGGGGAGCTGTTTTTT.

V is TRBV12-2 and J is TRBJ2-1; the DNA was not used to check the table's D call, TRBD2. TRBV12-2 is labeled a pseudogene. CDR3 length: 14 amino acids. The CDR3 DNA reads as TGTGCAAGTCGACACACCGCAGATAGCGATGAGCAGTTCTTC. It specifies CASRHTADSDEQFF.

This clone was recorded once. The chain employs TRBV5-1 and TRBJ1-3, with unresolved D. CDR3 length: 16 residues. With 0 bases removed from V and 0 bases from J, the gap between germline ends came to 10 bases. Germline-derived CDR1 and CDR2 are SGHRS and YFSETQ. The CDR3 nucleotides read TGCGCCAGCAGCTTGGGTAGCGGGAGCTCTGGAAACACCATATATTTT. Protein: CASSLGSGSSGNTIYF.

This clone occurred once. The chain joins TRBV11-3 to TRBJ2-1; 7 nucleotides agree with TRBD2. V lost 5 bases, J lost 6 bases, and 7 bases stayed unmatched. The CDR3 consists of 14 residues. Germline values: CDR1 SGHNT, CDR2 YENEEA. The CDR3, as DNA: TGTGCCAGCAGCGCCGCCCGGACTAGCAATGAGCAGTTCTTC. Translation: CASSAARTSNEQFF.

The chain combines TRBV7-2 with TRBJ2-5, with TRBD1 as a possible D gene (5 bases). V was cut by 5 bases and J by 2 bases, with 9 bases left in between. In germline, CDR1 is SGHTA, CDR2 FQGNSA. This CDR3 spans 13 amino acids. CDR3 nucleotide sequence: TGTGCCAGCAGCAAGGGGTCACAAGAGACCCAGTACTTC. Protein sequence: CASSKGSQETQYF.

V and J are TRBV11-2 and TRBJ2-3; 8 bases agree with TRBD1. CDR3 length: 16 residues. V shed 4 bases, J shed 0 bases, and the junction held 6 bases outside the gene matches. The V gene's germline CDR1 is SGHAT and CDR2 FQNNGV. The CDR3, as DNA: TGTGCCAGCAGCTACCACGGGACAGGCAGCACAGATACGCAGTATTTT. This translates into CASSYHGTGSTDTQYF.